The source of this T cell receptor (beta chain) is a study of T cell changes during pregnancy in multiple sclerosis. Germline V gene sequence: CDR1 SGDLS, CDR2 YYNGEE. This CDR3 has 17 amino acids. The J segment lost 4 bases and the V segment lost 4 bases, leaving 7 bases of the junction unmatched. The sample holds one count of this clone. TCRdb's table, derived via immunoSEQ multiplex PCR, lists solely in-frame clones and lacks some. The table records more than 40,000 clones, more than 90% of them present only once. The sequence was obtained from a female donor with multiple sclerosis, enrolled in a pregnancy study. The rearrangement links TRBV9 to TRBJ2-3; 15 bases map to TRBD2. The sample in question was CD8+ T cells from peripheral blood mononuclear cells, obtained after pregnancy. The CDR3 nucleotides read TGTGCCAGCAGCCCCGGGACTAGCGGGGGGCCAGCAGATACGCAGTATTTT. This codes for CASSPGTSGGPADTQYF.